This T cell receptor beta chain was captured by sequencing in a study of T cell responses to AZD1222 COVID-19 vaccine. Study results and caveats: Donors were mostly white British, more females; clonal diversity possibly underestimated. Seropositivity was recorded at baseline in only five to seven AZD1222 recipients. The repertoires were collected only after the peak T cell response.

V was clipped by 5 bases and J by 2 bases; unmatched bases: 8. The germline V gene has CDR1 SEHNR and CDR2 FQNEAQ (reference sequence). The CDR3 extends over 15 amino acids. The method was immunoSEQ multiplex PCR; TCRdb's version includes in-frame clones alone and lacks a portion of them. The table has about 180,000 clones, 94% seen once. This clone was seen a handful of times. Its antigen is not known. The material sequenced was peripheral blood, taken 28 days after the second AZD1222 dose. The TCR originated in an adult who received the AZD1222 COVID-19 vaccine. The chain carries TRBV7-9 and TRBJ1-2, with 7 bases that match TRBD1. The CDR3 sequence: CASSPDRVYNYGYTF. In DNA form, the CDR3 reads TGTGCCAGCAGCCCCGACAGGGTATACAACTATGGCTACACCTTC.